The next 15 T cell receptor beta chains were all read from a single sample in a study of tumor and adjacent non-tumor tissue in lung cancer. A modified ARM-PCR protocol with three rounds of nested PCR amplified TCRbeta. Each CDR3 protein is one row after TCRdb ran MiXCR on the multiplex PCR reads. The sample yields 100,000 to 120,000 distinct CDR3 sequences, under 90% seen once. The template was RNA from unsorted bulk tissue. The sequenced sample was lung tumor tissue. The receptors were sampled from a man in his 70s with non-small cell lung cancer.

Remarks on this clonotype: A read error may account for a junction end that differs from germline. The chain employs TRBV28 and TRBJ2-1; TRBD2 aligns across 8 bases. Germline values: CDR1 MDHEN, CDR2 SYDVKM. This CDR3 has 16 amino acids. CDR3 DNA: TGTGCCAGCAGCTCCCAGCCGGGAGGGCAGTACAATGAGCGGTTCTTC. Amino acids: CASSSQPGGQYNERFF.

A remark on this clonotype: This CDR3 fails to terminate in the conserved phenylalanine or tryptophan, so it likely reflects a read error. V and J are TRBV11-2 and TRBJ1-4; possible D gene TRBD1, 6 bases. The CDR3 length is 15 residues. Germline V gives CDR1 SGHAT, CDR2 FQNNGV. V shed 7 bases and J shed 4 bases, with 16 bases lying between them. CDR3 in DNA: TGTGCCAGCAATAGAAGTGGGACAAGTAATGAAAAACTGTTTATT. Its protein product is CASNRSGTSNEKLFI.

Worth noting for this clonotype: This CDR3 fails to terminate in the conserved phenylalanine or tryptophan, so it likely reflects a read error. The chain recombines TRBV6-2 or TRBV6-3 with TRBJ2-5; D uncertain. V was trimmed by 6 bases and J by 6 bases, leaving 11 bases between them. Germline V gene data show CDR1 as MNHEY and CDR2 as SVGEGT. There are 12 residues in the CDR3. CDR3 nucleotides: TGTGCCAGCAGATCCCAACTTAAGACCCAGTACCTC. Residues: CASRSQLKTQYL.

A word on this clonotype: Being one base from a much bigger clone, this may be a read error. The chain couples TRBV28 to TRBJ2-7, with TRBD1 as a possible D gene (6 bases). V shed 6 bases and J shed 2 bases, with 17 bases lying between them. Germline V gene sequence: CDR1 MDHEN, CDR2 SYDVKM. The CDR3 runs to 15 residues. Here the CDR3 reads CASSQRTERTYEQYF. The CDR3 nucleotides read TGTGCCAGCAGCCAAAGGACAGAGCGAACCTACGAGCAGTACTTC.

About this clonotype: At one boundary the junction diverges from the germline segment, which might be a read error. V gene TRBV28 combines with J gene TRBJ2-5; 7 nucleotides match TRBD2. Germline CDR1 MDHEN, CDR2 SYDVKM. The CDR3 covers 15 residues. This CDR3 is CGSRRRVGGVETQYF. In DNA, the CDR3 is TGTGGCAGCCGCCGGAGGGTGGGAGGGGTAGAGACTCAGTACTTC.

This clonotype showed up just once. The junction departs from germline at one end; a sequencing error may be responsible. This chain connects TRBV6-1 to TRBJ1-5; D may be TRBD1 (5 bases). Germline V gene sequence: CDR1 MNHNS, CDR2 SASEGT. This CDR3 spans 15 amino acids. The CDR3 nucleotides are TGTACCAGCAGGGTCAGACAGACCGGCAATCAGCCCCAGCATTTT. Protein product: CTSRVRQTGNQPQHF.

The chain uses TRBV29-1 and TRBJ2-2; TRBD2 agrees at 7 bases. The V segment lost 8 bases and the J segment 6 bases; nucleotides outside the gene matches: 18. The CDR3 is made up of 16 amino acids. Germline V lookup: CDR1 SQVTM, CDR2 ANQGSEA. The CDR3 loop is CSRTGTGGSVAGELFF. DNA for the CDR3: TGCAGCAGGACCGGGACTGGCGGGAGTGTGGCCGGGGAGCTGTTTTTT.

V is TRBV12-3 or TRBV12-4 and J is TRBJ2-7; D is perhaps TRBD2 (7 bases). Between the trimmed V and J ends, which lost 11 bases and 4 bases, there was a span of 21 bases. There are 14 residues in the CDR3. The CDR3 region is CACGFGGPLYEQYF. The CDR3 DNA follows: TGTGCCTGCGGTTTCGGGGGGCCTCTATACGAGCAGTACTTC.

Worth noting for this clonotype: The junction does not match germline at one end; this may be a read error. The chain links TRBV6-2 or TRBV6-3 to TRBJ2-2, with 7 bases that match TRBD2. The CDR3 runs 12 residues. In germline, CDR1 is MNHEY, CDR2 SVGEGT. The CDR3 sequence is CASSTNAGELFF. As DNA, the CDR3 is TGTGCCAGCAGTACCAACGCGGGGGAGCTGTTCTTT.

On this clonotype itself: A read error may produce the germline difference seen at one junction end. The V call is TRBV4-2, the J call TRBJ1-4; unclear D gene. The CDR3 length is 17 residues. The germline gives CDR1 LGHNA, CDR2 YNFKEQ. The CDR3 region is CASSQDSRPKLDEKLYF. CDR3 DNA sequence: TGTGCCAGCAGCCAAGATTCGAGACCTAAGTTGGATGAAAAACTGTATTTT.

A word on this clonotype: Relative to the germline gene, one junction end is altered; a read error may explain this. The genes are TRBV4-3 and TRBJ2-2; TRBD1 matches at 9 bases. The CDR3 runs 14 residues. Germline V lookup: CDR1 LGHNA, CDR2 YSLEER. CDR3 nucleotides: TGCGCCAGCACCCACAGGGGGCTGGTCGGGGAGCTGCTTTTT. Translated, it gives CASTHRGLVGELLF.

Comments on this clonotype: This could be a read error, since a much larger clone is one nucleotide away. V gene TRBV5-5 combines with J gene TRBJ1-5; D ambiguous. The CDR3 has 14 amino acids. Germline V gives CDR1 SGHKS, CDR2 YYEKEE (reference sequence). The CDR3 DNA follows: TGTGCCTGCAGCTTGCGGGCGCGGGGTCAGCCCCAGCATTTT. Protein product: CACSLRARGQPQHF.

V and J are TRBV20-1 and TRBJ2-5; either TRBD1 or TRBD2 may fit D (5 bases each). The CDR3 covers 13 residues. Trimming removed 3 bases from V and 7 bases from J, with 15 bases in between. CDR1 and CDR2 (germline): DFQATT, SNEGSKA (reference sequence). For the CDR3, the DNA is TGCAGTGCTAGGCACACGGCAGGGAGGACCCAGTACTTC. Amino acid sequence: CSARHTAGRTQYF.

As concerns this clonotype: At one end, the junction sequence differs from germline, possibly due to a read error. The chain employs TRBV11-3 and TRBJ1-1; the D gene is possibly TRBD1 (6 bases). The CDR3 totals 16 residues. Germline V CDR1 and CDR2: SGHNT, YENEEA. CDR3 DNA sequence: TGTGTCAGCAGCTTCCAGGACAGAACCCTGAACACCGAAGCTTTCTTT. Its protein is CVSSFQDRTLNTEAFF.

The chain couples TRBV12-3 or TRBV12-4 to TRBJ2-5, with a tentative D call TRBD1 (6 bases). The CDR3 covers 15 residues. V lost 10 bases and J lost 1, with 19 bases in between. CDR3 nucleotide sequence: TGTGCCATCAGCCGACTCAGGACAGCCCAAGAGACCCAGTACTTC. Residues: CAISRLRTAQETQYF.